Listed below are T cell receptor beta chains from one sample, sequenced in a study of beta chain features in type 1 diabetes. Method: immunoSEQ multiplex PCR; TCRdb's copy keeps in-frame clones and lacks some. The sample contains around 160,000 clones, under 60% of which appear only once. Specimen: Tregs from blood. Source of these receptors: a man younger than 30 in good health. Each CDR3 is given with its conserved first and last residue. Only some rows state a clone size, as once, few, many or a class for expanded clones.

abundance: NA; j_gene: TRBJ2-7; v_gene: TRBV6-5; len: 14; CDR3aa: CASSYLGGRGEQYF
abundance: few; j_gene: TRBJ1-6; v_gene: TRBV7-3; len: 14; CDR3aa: CASSLTGVNSPLHF
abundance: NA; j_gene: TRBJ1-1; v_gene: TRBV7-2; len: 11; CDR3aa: CASSMTGIAFF
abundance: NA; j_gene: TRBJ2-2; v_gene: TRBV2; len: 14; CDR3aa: CASRQGAGTGELFF
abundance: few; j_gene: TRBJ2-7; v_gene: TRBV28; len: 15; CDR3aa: CASTSTGPFSYEQYF
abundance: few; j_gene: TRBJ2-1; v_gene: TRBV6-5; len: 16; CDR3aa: CASSYGGDLSYNEQFF
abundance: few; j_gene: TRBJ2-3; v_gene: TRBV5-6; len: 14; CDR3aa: CASSLGAWGGTQYF
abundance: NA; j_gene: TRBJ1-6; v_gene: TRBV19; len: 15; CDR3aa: CASSTRQGGNSPLHF
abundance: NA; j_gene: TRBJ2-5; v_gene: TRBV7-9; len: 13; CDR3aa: CASSLGLQETQYF
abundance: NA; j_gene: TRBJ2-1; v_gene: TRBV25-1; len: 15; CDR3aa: CASSRGQGGRDEQFF
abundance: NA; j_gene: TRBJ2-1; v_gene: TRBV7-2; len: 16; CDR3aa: CASSSLGGGAPNEQFF
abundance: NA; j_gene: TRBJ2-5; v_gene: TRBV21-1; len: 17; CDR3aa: CASSKASGQGYQETQYF
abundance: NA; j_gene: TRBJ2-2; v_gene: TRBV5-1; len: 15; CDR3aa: CASSLRRGWTGELFF
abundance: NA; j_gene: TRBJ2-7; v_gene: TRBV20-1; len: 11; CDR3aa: CSLNSGYEQYF
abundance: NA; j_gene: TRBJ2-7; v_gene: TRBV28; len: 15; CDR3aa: CASSSPGTSVDEQYF
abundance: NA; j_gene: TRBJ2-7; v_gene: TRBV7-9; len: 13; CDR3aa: CASSSGKPTQQYF
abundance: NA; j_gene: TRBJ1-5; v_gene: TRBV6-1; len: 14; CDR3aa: CASGLGTMPQPQHF
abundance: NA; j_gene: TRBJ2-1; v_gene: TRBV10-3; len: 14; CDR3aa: CAIREDRDYNEQFF
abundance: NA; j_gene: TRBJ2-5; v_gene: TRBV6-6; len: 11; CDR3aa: CASSLQETQYF
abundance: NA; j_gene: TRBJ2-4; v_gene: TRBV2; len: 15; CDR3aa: CASRGGRGGKNIQYF
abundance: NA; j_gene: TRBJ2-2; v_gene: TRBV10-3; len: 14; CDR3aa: CAIRSGGRDGELFF
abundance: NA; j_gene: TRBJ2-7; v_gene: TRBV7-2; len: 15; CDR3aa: CASSYRAGDWYEQYF